This TCR beta chain was retrieved from a study of Ad26.COV2.S vaccination and SARS-CoV-2 variants. Study summary: Trial arm assignment for the donor was COV1001 Ad26.COV2.S. Study-level points and caveats: Vaccine recipients posted higher spike-specific TCR breadth than their placebo counterparts. Spike-specific responses of CD8+ and CD4+ T cells were reported to display substantial breadth after vaccination.

A word on this clone: Its antigen is not identified.

The CDR3 is 14 residues long. The germline V and J ends were trimmed by 0 bases and 5 bases, with 11 bases remaining between them. Germline V gene lookup returns CDR1 SGDLS and CDR2 YYNGEE. Clones were sequenced by immunoSEQ multiplex PCR, and TCRdb holds only the in-frame ones, with some missing. The sample holds around 380,000 clones, around 85% seen once. Sample treatment: 15 to 20 received Ad26.COV2.S at low or high dose, single or two shots; 5 received placebo; per-sample allocation not given. Sampling happened 63 days after the first vaccine or placebo injection. The clonotype originates from a person aged 18-60 years who received the Ad26.COV2.S COVID-19 vaccine or a placebo. The chain carries TRBV9 and TRBJ2-5; the D call may be TRBD1 or TRBD2 (5 bases each). This specimen was peripheral blood, taken in a trial of Ad26.COV2.S vaccine versus placebo. CDR3 sequence reads: CASSVELGTETQYF. As DNA, the CDR3 is TGTGCCAGCAGCGTAGAGCTGGGGACGGAGACCCAGTACTTC.